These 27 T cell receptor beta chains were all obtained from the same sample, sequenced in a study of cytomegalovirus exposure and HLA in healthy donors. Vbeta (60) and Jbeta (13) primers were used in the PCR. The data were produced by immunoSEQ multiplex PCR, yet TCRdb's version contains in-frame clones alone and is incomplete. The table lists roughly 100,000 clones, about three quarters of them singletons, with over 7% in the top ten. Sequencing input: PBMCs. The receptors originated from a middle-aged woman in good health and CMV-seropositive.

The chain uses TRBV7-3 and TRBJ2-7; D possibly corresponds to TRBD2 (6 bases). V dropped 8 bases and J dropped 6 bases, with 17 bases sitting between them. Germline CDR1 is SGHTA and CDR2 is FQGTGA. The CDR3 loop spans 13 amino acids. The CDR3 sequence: CASRRVEWGEQYF. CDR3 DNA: TGTGCCAGCCGGAGGGTTGAATGGGGCGAGCAGTACTTC. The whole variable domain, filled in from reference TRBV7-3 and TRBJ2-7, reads GAGVSQTPSNKVTEKGKYVELRCDPISGHTALYWYRQSLGQGPEFLIYFQGTGAADDSGLPNDRFFAVRPEGSVSTLKIQRTERGDSAVYLCASRRVEWGEQYFGPGTRLTVT.

DNA of the CDR3: TGTGCCACCAGCGCAGGGACAGTAACTAGCAATCAGCCCCAGCATTTT. The encoded protein is CATSAGTVTSNQPQHF. The chain recombines TRBV15 with TRBJ1-5; the match to TRBD1 covers 7 bases. Losses at the gene ends were 5 bases for V and 0 bases for J; bases not matched to a gene: 7. The germline gives CDR1 LNHNV, CDR2 YYDKDF (reference sequence). This CDR3 contains 16 residues.

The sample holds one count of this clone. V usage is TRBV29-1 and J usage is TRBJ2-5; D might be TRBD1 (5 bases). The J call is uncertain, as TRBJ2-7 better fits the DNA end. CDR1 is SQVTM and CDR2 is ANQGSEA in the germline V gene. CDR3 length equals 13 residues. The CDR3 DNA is TGCAGCGTTGGGAAGGACACAGGCCACGAGCAGTACTTC. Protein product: CSVGKDTGHEQYF.

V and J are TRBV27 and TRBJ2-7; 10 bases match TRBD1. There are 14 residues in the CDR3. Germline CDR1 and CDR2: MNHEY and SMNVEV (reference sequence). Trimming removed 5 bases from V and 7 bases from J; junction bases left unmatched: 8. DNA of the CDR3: TGTGCCAGCAGTCCGACAGGGGGCTTTGGAGAGCAGTACTTC. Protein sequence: CASSPTGGFGEQYF.

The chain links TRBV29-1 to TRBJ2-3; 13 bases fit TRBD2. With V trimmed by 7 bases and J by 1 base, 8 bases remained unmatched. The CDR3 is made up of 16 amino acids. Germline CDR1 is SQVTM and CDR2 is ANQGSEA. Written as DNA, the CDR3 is TGCAGCGCCCCATCCGGGACTAGCGGGGGCACAGATACGCAGTATTTT. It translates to CSAPSGTSGGTDTQYF.

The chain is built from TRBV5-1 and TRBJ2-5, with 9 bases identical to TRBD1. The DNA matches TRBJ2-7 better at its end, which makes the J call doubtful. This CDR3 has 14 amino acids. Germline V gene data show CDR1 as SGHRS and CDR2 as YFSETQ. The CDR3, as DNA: TGCGCCAGCAGCTTGGGTGTGACAGGGGGCGAGCAGTACTTC. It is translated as CASSLGVTGGEQYF.

Written as DNA, the CDR3 is TGCGCCAGCAGCCAATCGGCGGATAGCAATCAGCCCCAGCATTTT. It specifies CASSQSADSNQPQHF. The rearrangement links TRBV4-1 to TRBJ1-5; D is uncertain. The CDR3 is 15 amino acids. V was trimmed by 2 bases and J by 0 bases, leaving 8 bases between them. Germline V gene sequence: CDR1 MGHRA, CDR2 YSYEKL.

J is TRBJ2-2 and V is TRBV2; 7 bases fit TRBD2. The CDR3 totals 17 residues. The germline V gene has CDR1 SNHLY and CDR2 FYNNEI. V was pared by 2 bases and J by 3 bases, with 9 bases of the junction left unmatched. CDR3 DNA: TGTGCCAGCAGTGAAAGTCAACCGGGAGGTCACACCGGGGAGCTGTTTTTT. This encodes CASSESQPGGHTGELFF.

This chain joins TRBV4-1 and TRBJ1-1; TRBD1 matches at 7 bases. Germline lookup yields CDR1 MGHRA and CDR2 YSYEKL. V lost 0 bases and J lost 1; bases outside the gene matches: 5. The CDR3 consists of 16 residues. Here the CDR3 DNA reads TGCGCCAGCAGCCAAGATAAGAGGACAGGGAACACTGAAGCTTTCTTT. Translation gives CASSQDKRTGNTEAFF.

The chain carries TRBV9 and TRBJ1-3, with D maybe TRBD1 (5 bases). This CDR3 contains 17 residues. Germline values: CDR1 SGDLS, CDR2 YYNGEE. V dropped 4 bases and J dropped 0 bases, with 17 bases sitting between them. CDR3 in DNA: TGTGCCAGCAGCACCCCCGGGACGGGAGACTCTGGAAACACCATATATTTT. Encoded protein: CASSTPGTGDSGNTIYF.

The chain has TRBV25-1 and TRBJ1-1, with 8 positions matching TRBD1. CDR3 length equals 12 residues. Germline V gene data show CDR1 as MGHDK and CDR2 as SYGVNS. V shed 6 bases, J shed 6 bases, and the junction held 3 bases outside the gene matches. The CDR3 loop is CASRDRESEAFF. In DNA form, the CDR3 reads TGTGCCAGCAGGGACAGGGAATCTGAAGCTTTCTTT.

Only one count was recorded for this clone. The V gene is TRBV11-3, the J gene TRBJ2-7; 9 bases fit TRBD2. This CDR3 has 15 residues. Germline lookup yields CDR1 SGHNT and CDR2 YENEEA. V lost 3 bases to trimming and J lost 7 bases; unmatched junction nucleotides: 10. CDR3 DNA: TGTGCCAGCAGCTTGGGGGTAGCGGGGGACTGGGAGCAGTACTTC. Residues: CASSLGVAGDWEQYF.

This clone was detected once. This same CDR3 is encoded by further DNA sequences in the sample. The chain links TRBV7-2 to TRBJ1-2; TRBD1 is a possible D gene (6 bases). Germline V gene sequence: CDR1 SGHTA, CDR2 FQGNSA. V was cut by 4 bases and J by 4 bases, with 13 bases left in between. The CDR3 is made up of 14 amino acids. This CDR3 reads CASSSTTGTYGYTF. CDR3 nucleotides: TGTGCCAGCAGCTCAACCACAGGGACCTATGGCTACACCTTC.

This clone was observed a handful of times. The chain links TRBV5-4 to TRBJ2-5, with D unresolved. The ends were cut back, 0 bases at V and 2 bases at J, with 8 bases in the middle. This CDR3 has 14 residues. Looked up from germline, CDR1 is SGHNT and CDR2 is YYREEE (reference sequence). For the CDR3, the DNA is TGTGCCAGCAGCTTGGATCAACAGCAAGAGACCCAGTACTTC. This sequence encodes CASSLDQQQETQYF.

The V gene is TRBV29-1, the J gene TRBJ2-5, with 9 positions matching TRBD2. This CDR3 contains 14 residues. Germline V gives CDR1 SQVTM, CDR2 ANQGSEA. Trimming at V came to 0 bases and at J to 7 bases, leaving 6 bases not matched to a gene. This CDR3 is CSVEDSGLAVTQYF. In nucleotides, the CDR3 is TGCAGCGTTGAAGACTCGGGACTAGCAGTGACCCAGTACTTC.

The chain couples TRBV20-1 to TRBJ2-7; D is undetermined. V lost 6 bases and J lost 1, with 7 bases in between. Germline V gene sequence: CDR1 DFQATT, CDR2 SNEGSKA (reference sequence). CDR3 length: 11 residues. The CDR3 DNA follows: TGCAGTGCCTCCCCTTCCTACGAGCAGTACTTC. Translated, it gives CSASPSYEQYF.

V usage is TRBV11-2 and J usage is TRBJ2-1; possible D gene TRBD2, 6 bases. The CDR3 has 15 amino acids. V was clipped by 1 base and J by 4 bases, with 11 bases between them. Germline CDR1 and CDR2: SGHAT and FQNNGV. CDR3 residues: CASSLAGSVYNEQFF. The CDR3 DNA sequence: TGTGCCAGCAGCTTAGCCGGGAGTGTATACAATGAGCAGTTCTTC.

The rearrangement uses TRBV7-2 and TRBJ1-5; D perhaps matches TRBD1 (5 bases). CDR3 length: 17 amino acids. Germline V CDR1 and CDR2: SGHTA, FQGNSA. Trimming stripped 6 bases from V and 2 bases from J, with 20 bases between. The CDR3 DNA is TGTGCCAGCAGTTCCAGGGAAGGTCGCGGAGGCAATCAGCCCCAGCATTTT. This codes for CASSSREGRGGNQPQHF.

The CDR3 is CASSLALASGSSEQFF. As DNA, the CDR3 is TGTGCCAGCAGCTTAGCGTTAGCTAGTGGTTCCAGTGAGCAGTTCTTC. This chain connects TRBV7-7 to TRBJ2-1; D uncertain. Deletions cut 0 bases from V and 9 bases from J, with 18 bases between. The CDR3 extends over 16 amino acids. Germline CDR1 SSHAT, CDR2 FNYEAQ (reference sequence).

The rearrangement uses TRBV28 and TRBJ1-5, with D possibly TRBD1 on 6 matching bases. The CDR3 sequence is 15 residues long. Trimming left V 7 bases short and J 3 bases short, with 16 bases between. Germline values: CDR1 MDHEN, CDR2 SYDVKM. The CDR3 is CASNQDRRLNQPQHF. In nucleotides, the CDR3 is TGTGCCAGCAACCAAGACAGGCGACTCAATCAGCCCCAGCATTTT.

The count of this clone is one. The CDR3 here is CASSLELGRGRYQPQHF. CDR3 coding DNA: TGTGCCAGCAGCTTAGAGTTGGGGCGTGGGAGGTATCAGCCCCAGCATTTT. This chain joins TRBV7-9 and TRBJ1-5; perhaps TRBD1 as D (5 bases). The germline V gene encodes CDR1 SEHNR and CDR2 FQNEAQ (reference sequence). The CDR3 totals 17 residues. Deletions cut 1 base from V and 5 bases from J, with 18 bases between.

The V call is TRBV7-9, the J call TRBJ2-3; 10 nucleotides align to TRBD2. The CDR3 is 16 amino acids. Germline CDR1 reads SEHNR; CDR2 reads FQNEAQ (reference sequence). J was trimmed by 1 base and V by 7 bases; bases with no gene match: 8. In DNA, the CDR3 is TGTGCCAGCACCAACGGCGGACTAGCGGGCACAGATACGCAGTATTTT. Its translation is CASTNGGLAGTDTQYF.

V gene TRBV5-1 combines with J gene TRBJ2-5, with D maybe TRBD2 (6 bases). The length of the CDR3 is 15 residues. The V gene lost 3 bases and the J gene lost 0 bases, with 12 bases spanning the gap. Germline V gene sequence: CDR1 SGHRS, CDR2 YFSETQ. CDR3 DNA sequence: TGCGCCAGCAGCTATGGGACTGGAAACCAAGAGACCCAGTACTTC. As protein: CASSYGTGNQETQYF.

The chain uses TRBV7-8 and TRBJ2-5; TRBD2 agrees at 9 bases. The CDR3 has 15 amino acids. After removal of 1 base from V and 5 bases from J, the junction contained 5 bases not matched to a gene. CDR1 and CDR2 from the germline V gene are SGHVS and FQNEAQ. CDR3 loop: CASSLVAGVGETQYF. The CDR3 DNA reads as TGTGCCAGCAGCTTAGTAGCGGGAGTCGGTGAGACCCAGTACTTC.

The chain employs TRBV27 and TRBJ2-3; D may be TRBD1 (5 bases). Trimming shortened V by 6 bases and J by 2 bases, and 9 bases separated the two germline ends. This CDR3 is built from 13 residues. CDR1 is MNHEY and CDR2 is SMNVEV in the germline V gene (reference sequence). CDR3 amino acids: CASSGHSTDTQYF. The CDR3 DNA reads TGTGCCAGCAGCGGACATTCCACAGATACGCAGTATTTT.

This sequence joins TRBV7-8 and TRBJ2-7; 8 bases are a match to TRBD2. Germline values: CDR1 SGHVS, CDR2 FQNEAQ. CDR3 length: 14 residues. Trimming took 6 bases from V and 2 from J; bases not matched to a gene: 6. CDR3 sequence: CASSAGRAAYEQYF. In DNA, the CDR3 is TGTGCCAGCAGTGCCGGGAGGGCGGCCTACGAGCAGTACTTC.

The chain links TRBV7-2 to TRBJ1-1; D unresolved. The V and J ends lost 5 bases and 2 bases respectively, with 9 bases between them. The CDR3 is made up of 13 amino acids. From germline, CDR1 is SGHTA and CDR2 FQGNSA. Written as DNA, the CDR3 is TGTGCCAGCAGCCGGGAGACTAACACTGAAGCTTTCTTT. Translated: CASSRETNTEAFF.